This T cell receptor (beta chain) derives from a study of post-analysis software for immune sequencing data. This clonotype was seen a handful of times. Its target is unknown. The CDR3 is 15 residues long. Germline V gene sequence: CDR1 KGHDR, CDR2 SFDVKD. Trimming removed 0 bases from V and 2 bases from J, with 7 bases in between. Whole-study results and caveats: Higher frequency in patients than in controls was seen for roughly 5 TRBV segments, with TRBV5-6, TRBV5-1 and TRBV20-1 among them.

Libraries were made from TCR beta cDNA, and they carried unique molecular identifiers. TCRdb reanalysed the PCR reads using MiXCR and keeps one entry per CDR3 protein. The table shows around 710,000 distinct CDR3 sequences, with just over 45% occurring only once. The chain carries TRBV24-1 and TRBJ2-1, with D possibly TRBD1 on 6 matching bases. What was sequenced was blood. The receptor comes from a girl aged 5-17 years with multiple sclerosis. This CDR3 is CATSDLGTPYNEQFF. The CDR3 nucleotides read TGTGCCACCAGTGATTTGGGGACACCCTACAATGAGCAGTTCTTC.